This T cell receptor (beta chain) was recorded in a study of blood T cell repertoires in COVID-19. Study-wide background: Spain, Italy and the United States supplied samples that represented acute and convalescent COVID-19. The analysed material was cDNA or gDNA that came from T cells, B-cell-depleted T cells, or PBMCs.

Trimming cost V 3 bases and J 5 bases, with 28 bases left between them. The CDR3 runs to 19 residues. Germline V gene lookup returns CDR1 LNHDA and CDR2 SQIVND (reference sequence). As originally analysed: Scientists estimated how many nucleated cells there were by amplifying reference gene primers. Only in-frame clones appear in the TCRdb table, and some are missing; sequencing was by immunoSEQ multiplex PCR. For V, J and clone size, that table is used; D and trimming come from the DNA. This sample yields approximately 20,000 clones, of which 88% are seen a single time; roughly 11% belongs to the top ten.

The chain links TRBV19 to TRBJ1-1; D gene uncertain. Sequencing was performed on peripheral blood. The receptor was isolated from a human donor in a cohort sampled during active COVID-19. In DNA form, the CDR3 reads TGTGCCAGTAGTATTGGGTTTGGCAGAGGTGGAAGAAGAGAGACTGAAGCTTTCTTT. It is translated as CASSIGFGRGGRRETEAFF.